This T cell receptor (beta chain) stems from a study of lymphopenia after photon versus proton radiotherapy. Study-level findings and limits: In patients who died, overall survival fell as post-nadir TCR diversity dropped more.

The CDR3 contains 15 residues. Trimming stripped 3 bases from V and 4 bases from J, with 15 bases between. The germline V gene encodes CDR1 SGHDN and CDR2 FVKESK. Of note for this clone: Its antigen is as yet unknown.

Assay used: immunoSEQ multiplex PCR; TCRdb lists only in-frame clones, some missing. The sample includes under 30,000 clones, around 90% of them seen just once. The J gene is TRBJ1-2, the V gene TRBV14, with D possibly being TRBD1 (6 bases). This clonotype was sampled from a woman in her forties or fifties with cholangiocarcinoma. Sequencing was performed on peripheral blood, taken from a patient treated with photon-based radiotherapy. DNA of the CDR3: TGTGCCAGCAGCCAGGCAGGGGCAGGGGCCTATGGCTACACCTTC. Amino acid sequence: CASSQAGAGAYGYTF.